This T cell receptor beta chain appears in the sequencing data of a study of blood T cell repertoires in COVID-19. For the study at large: Samples of COVID-19 (acute and convalescent) were obtained from the United States, Italy and Spain.

Method: immunoSEQ multiplex PCR; TCRdb's copy keeps in-frame clones and lacks some. The sample has about 160,000 clones; 76% are singletons. This CDR3 has 16 amino acids. Trimming removed 3 bases from V and 4 bases from J, with 16 bases in between. Germline CDR1 reads LNHDA; CDR2 reads SQIVND (reference sequence). The clonotype originates from a woman older than 75 with acute or convalescent COVID-19. This chain connects TRBV19 to TRBJ1-5; maybe TRBD1 (5 bases). The specimen was peripheral blood. CDR3 in amino acids: CASSMQSLGHNQPQHF. The CDR3 region has the DNA TGTGCCAGTAGTATGCAGTCCCTCGGACATAATCAGCCCCAGCATTTT. Supplemented by reference TRBV19 and TRBJ1-5, the full variable domain reads DGGITQSPKYLFRKEGQNVTLSCEQNLNHDAMYWYRQDPGQGLRLIYYSQIVNDFQKGDIAEGYSVSREKKESFPLTVTSAQKNPTAFYLCASSMQSLGHNQPQHFGDGTRLSIL.